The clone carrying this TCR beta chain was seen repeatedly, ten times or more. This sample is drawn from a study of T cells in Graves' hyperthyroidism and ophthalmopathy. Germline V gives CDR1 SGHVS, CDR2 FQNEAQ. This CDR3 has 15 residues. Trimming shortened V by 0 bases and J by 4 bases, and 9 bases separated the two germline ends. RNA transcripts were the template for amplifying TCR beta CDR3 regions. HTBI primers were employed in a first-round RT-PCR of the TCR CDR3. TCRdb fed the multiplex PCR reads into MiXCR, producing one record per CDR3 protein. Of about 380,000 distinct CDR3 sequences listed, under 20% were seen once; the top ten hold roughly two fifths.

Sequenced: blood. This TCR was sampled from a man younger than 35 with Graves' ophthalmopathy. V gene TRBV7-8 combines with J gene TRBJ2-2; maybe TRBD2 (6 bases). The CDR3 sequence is CASSLARGGTGELFF. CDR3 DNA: TGTGCCAGCAGCTTAGCGAGGGGAGGCACCGGGGAGCTGTTTTTT.